This is a list of T cell receptor beta chains from one sample in a study of shared clonotypes between healthy human individuals. Only in-frame clones appear in the TCRdb table, and some are missing; sequencing was by immunoSEQ multiplex PCR. The sample carries around 2,000,000 clones, 85% to 95% recorded once. What was sequenced was naive CD8+ T cells from PBMCs. These receptors originate from a man aged 18 to 35 in good health. Some clones in this sample may be carry-over from other donors' samples. Each CDR3 is given with its conserved first and last residue. Fields, in order: clone size, J gene, D gene, V gene, CDR3 DNA, CDR3 protein. The D gene is left open where the match is weak. Size is stated for part of the rows, as once, few or many counts, or as a class when the clone is expanded.

size: .; J: TRBJ2-1; D: TRBD1; V: TRBV15; DNA: TGTGCCACCAGCCCCCGGGACAGTTACAATGAGCAGTTCTTC; CDR3: CATSPRDSYNEQFF
size: .; J: TRBJ1-1; D: .; V: TRBV13; DNA: TGTGCCAGCAGCTCGAGTATAGGGGGAAACACTGAAGCTTTCTTT; CDR3: CASSSSIGGNTEAFF
size: .; J: TRBJ1-5; D: TRBD1; V: TRBV28; DNA: TGTGCCAGCAGTTCCTGGACAGGGAATCAGCCCCAGCATTTT; CDR3: CASSSWTGNQPQHF
size: .; J: TRBJ2-7; D: TRBD1; V: TRBV7-9; DNA: TGTGCCAGCAGCTTTGGACAGGTTTCCTACGAGCAGTACTTC; CDR3: CASSFGQVSYEQYF
size: once; J: TRBJ2-1; D: TRBD2; V: TRBV27; DNA: TGTGCCAGCAGTTCCCGGCTAGCAAGCGGGGATGAGCAGTTCTTC; CDR3: CASSSRLASGDEQFF
size: .; J: TRBJ2-7; D: TRBD1; V: TRBV5-1; DNA: TGCGCCAGCAGCTCGGAGGACAGGGGCTACGAGCAGTACTTC; CDR3: CASSSEDRGYEQYF
size: .; J: TRBJ1-5; D: .; V: TRBV2; DNA: TGTGCCAGCAGTGATTGGCAGGGGAACCGCTTAGGCAATCAGCCCCAGCATTTT; CDR3: CASSDWQGNRLGNQPQHF
size: .; J: TRBJ2-1; D: .; V: TRBV14; DNA: TGTGCCAGCAGCCAAGGGCGGCTAGCGCCGTACAATGAGCAGTTCTTC; CDR3: CASSQGRLAPYNEQFF
size: few; J: TRBJ1-1; D: TRBD1; V: TRBV11-2; DNA: TGTGCCAGCAGCGGCCGGGACAGGGGGACTGAAGCTTTCTTT; CDR3: CASSGRDRGTEAFF
size: .; J: TRBJ2-1; D: TRBD2; V: TRBV7-9; DNA: TGTGCCAGCATTCCCGGCGGTAGCGGGCGGGATGAGCAGTTCTTC; CDR3: CASIPGGSGRDEQFF
size: .; J: TRBJ1-2; D: .; V: TRBV4-1; DNA: TGCGCCAGCAGCCAAGATCACACCGAAAATGGCTACACCTTC; CDR3: CASSQDHTENGYTF
size: .; J: TRBJ2-1; D: .; V: TRBV19; DNA: TGTGCCAGTAGTATTGGGGCTCCCAATGAGCAGTTCTTC; CDR3: CASSIGAPNEQFF
size: .; J: TRBJ1-1; D: TRBD1; V: TRBV6-5; DNA: TGTGCCAGCAGTCCCCGGGACAGAGTGAACACTGAAGCTTTCTTT; CDR3: CASSPRDRVNTEAFF
size: .; J: TRBJ1-2; D: TRBD1; V: TRBV9; DNA: TGTGCCAGCAGCACCCACAGTGGGACAGTCTCTGGCTACACCTTC; CDR3: CASSTHSGTVSGYTF
size: .; J: TRBJ2-7; D: .; V: TRBV10-3; DNA: TGTGCCATCAGTCCCGACAGGACATACGAGCAGTACTTC; CDR3: CAISPDRTYEQYF
size: .; J: TRBJ2-2; D: .; V: TRBV15; DNA: TGTGCCACCAGCAGCTTAAGGGGGGCCAACACCGGGGAGCTGTTTTTT; CDR3: CATSSLRGANTGELFF
size: once; J: TRBJ2-1; D: TRBD2; V: TRBV27; DNA: TGTGCCAGCAGTTCGCGAACGGGAGGAAACTACAATGAGCAGTTCTTC; CDR3: CASSSRTGGNYNEQFF
size: .; J: TRBJ1-4; D: .; V: TRBV7-9; DNA: TGTGCCAGCAGCTTAGGCCCCAGGACAGCAAATGAAAAACTGTTTTTT; CDR3: CASSLGPRTANEKLFF
size: .; J: TRBJ1-1; D: .; V: TRBV7-9; DNA: TGTGCCAGCAGAGAATTGACAGCCATGAACACTGAAGCTTTCTTT; CDR3: CASRELTAMNTEAFF
size: .; J: TRBJ2-5; D: TRBD2; V: TRBV27; DNA: TGTGCCAGCAGTTCGAGGGGACTAGCGGGAGCGCGGGAGACCCAGTACTTC; CDR3: CASSSRGLAGARETQYF
size: .; J: TRBJ2-2; D: .; V: TRBV7-3; DNA: TGTGCCAGCAGCCCCTCGAGCACCGGGGAGCTGTTTTTT; CDR3: CASSPSSTGELFF
size: .; J: TRBJ2-2; D: .; V: TRBV7-9; DNA: TGTGCCAGCAGCTCCAGTGGCAGGGGTGTGCCCGGGGAGCTGTTTTTT; CDR3: CASSSSGRGVPGELFF
size: .; J: TRBJ2-5; D: .; V: TRBV15; DNA: TGTGCCACCAGCAGAGGCAGGGGACTAGAGACCCAGTACTTC; CDR3: CATSRGRGLETQYF
size: .; J: TRBJ2-5; D: .; V: TRBV5-6; DNA: TGTGCCAGCAGCTTGGCGCTGGGTCGGGAGACCCAGTACTTC; CDR3: CASSLALGRETQYF
size: .; J: TRBJ1-3; D: .; V: TRBV9; DNA: TGTGCCAGCCGTGCTTTCTCTGGAAACACCATATATTTT; CDR3: CASRAFSGNTIYF
size: .; J: TRBJ2-7; D: TRBD2; V: TRBV5-1; DNA: TGCGCCAGCAGCTTGGGGCGGGAGGGTTCCTACGAGCAGTACTTC; CDR3: CASSLGREGSYEQYF
size: .; J: TRBJ2-7; D: .; V: TRBV20-1; DNA: TGCAGTGCCAGGCGACTTGAGCAGTACTTC; CDR3: CSARRLEQYF
size: .; J: TRBJ2-3; D: .; V: TRBV28; DNA: TGTGCCAGCAGCCGACTAAAAGCAGATACGCAGTATTTT; CDR3: CASSRLKADTQYF
size: .; J: TRBJ2-7; D: .; V: TRBV27; DNA: TGTGCCAGCACCTCGGACAGTTACTCCTACGAGCAGTACTTC; CDR3: CASTSDSYSYEQYF
size: .; J: TRBJ2-7; D: TRBD1; V: TRBV25-1; DNA: TGTGCCAGCAGTCCTTCGGACAGGGTGCCGGTCTACGAGCAGTACTTC; CDR3: CASSPSDRVPVYEQYF
size: .; J: TRBJ2-2; D: TRBD2; V: TRBV10-3; DNA: TGTGCCATCAATCCTAGCGGGAGATCGAACACCGGGGAGCTGTTTTTT; CDR3: CAINPSGRSNTGELFF
size: .; J: TRBJ2-1; D: .; V: TRBV27; DNA: TGTGCCAGCAGTTCCCAAGGCTACAATGAGCAGTTCTTC; CDR3: CASSSQGYNEQFF
size: .; J: TRBJ1-2; D: TRBD1; V: TRBV5-6; DNA: TGTGCCAGCAGCGCCGGGACAGAGGGCTATGGCTACACCTTC; CDR3: CASSAGTEGYGYTF
size: .; J: TRBJ2-2; D: TRBD1; V: TRBV5-1; DNA: TGCGCCAGCAGCGCCGGGACAGGGGTGCGGGGGGAGCTGTTTTTT; CDR3: CASSAGTGVRGELFF
size: .; J: TRBJ2-7; D: .; V: TRBV29-1; DNA: TGCAGCGTTGAATTCCGGGACAAAAACTCCTACGAGCAGTACTTC; CDR3: CSVEFRDKNSYEQYF
size: .; J: TRBJ2-2; D: .; V: TRBV7-9; DNA: TGTGCCAGCAGCTTAAATAGTGGGGATCCCGGGGAGCTGTTTTTT; CDR3: CASSLNSGDPGELFF
size: .; J: TRBJ2-7; D: .; V: TRBV11-1; DNA: TGTGCCAGCAGCTGGGAGACAGGTAGCCACTACGAGCAGTACTTC; CDR3: CASSWETGSHYEQYF
size: .; J: TRBJ2-1; D: TRBD2; V: TRBV9; DNA: TGTGCCAGCAGCGCCGGGACTAGCGGTAACAATGAGCAGTTCTTC; CDR3: CASSAGTSGNNEQFF